What follows are 2 T cell receptor beta chains derived from one specimen sequenced in a study of vaccination effects on CD4 cells after COVID-19. Profiled with immunoSEQ multiplex PCR; TCRdb holds only in-frame clones, not every one. The sample carries under 30,000 clones, over 70% recorded once. Sequencing in the ViraFEST assay came after antigen-specific CD4+ T cells had been expanded with viral peptide pools, which were used to stimulate PBMC. Culture lasted 10 days before CD4+ T cell isolation. Vaccinated participants had no history of SARS-CoV-2 infection and tested negative for nucleocapsid antibodies. These receptors have no known antigen. The input for sequencing was CD4+ T cells from PBMCs cultured with HCoV-NL63 spike peptides, taken before COVID-19 vaccination. The receptors were sampled from a human donor who received a COVID-19 vaccine.

This sequence joins TRBV6-1 and TRBJ2-1, with 8 bases lining up with TRBD1. Trimming took 3 bases from V and 14 from J; bases not matched to a gene: 9. This CDR3 has 13 residues. Per the germline V gene, CDR1 is MNHNS and CDR2 is SASEGT. The CDR3 coding sequence is TGTGCCAGCAGTGACCCGGACAGGGTTGGAAAGTTCTTC. Amino acid sequence: CASSDPDRVGKFF.

The chain couples TRBV19 to TRBJ2-5; TRBD2 agrees at 9 bases. Germline V gene lookup returns CDR1 LNHDA and CDR2 SQIVND (reference sequence). The CDR3 runs 14 residues. J was trimmed by 3 bases and V by 8 bases; bases with no gene match: 7. The CDR3 DNA sequence: TGTGCCAGTTCCCGGACTAGCGCTAAAGAGACCCAGTACTTC. Amino acids: CASSRTSAKETQYF.